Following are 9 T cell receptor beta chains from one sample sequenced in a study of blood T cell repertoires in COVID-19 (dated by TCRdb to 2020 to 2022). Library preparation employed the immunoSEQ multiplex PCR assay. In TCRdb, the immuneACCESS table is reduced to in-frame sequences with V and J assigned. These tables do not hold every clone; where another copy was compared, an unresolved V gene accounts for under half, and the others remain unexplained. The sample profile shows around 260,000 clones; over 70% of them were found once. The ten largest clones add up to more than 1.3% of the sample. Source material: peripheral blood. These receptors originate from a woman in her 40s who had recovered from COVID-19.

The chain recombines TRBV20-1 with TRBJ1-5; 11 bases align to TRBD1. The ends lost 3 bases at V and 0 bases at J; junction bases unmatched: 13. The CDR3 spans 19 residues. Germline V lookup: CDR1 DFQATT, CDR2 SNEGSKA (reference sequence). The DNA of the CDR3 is TGCAGTGCTAGTAGATGGACAGGGGGCCCCTTCTATAGCAATCAGCCCCAGCATTTT. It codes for CSASRWTGGPFYSNQPQHF.

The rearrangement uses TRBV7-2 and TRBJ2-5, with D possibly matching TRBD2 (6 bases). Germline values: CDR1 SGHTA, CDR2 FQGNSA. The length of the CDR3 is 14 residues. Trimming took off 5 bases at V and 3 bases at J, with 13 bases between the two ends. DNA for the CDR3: TGTGCCAGCAGCCGGGACTGGGGGGAAGAGACCCAGTACTTC. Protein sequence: CASSRDWGEETQYF.

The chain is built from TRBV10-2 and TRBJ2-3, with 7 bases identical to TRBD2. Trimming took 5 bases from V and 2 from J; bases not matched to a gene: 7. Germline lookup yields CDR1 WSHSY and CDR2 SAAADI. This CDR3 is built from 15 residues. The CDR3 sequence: CASSPSGANTDTQYF. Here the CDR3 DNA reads TGCGCCAGCAGTCCTAGCGGAGCAAACACAGATACGCAGTATTTT.

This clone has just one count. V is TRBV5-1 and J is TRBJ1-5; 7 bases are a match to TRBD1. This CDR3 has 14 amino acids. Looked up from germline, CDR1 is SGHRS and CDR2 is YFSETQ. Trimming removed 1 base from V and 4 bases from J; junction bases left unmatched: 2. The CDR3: CASSLQGGNQPQHF. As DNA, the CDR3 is TGCGCCAGCAGCTTGCAGGGGGGTAATCAGCCCCAGCATTTT.

CDR3 nucleotides: TGTGCCAGCATCTCCGATGGCGGCGGGCAGTTCTTC. Translation gives CASISDGGGQFF. This rearrangement joins TRBV2 to TRBJ2-1, with no clear D. This CDR3 is 12 amino acids long. Per germline, CDR1 SNHLY and CDR2 FYNNEI. V was pared by 7 bases and J by 12 bases, with 16 bases between.

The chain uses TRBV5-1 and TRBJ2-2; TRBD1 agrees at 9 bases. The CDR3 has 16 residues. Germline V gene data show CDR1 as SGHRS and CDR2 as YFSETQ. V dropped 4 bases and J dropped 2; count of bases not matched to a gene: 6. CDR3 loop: CASSKQGARNTGELFF. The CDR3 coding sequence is TGCGCCAGCAGCAAACAGGGGGCGCGAAACACCGGGGAGCTGTTTTTT.

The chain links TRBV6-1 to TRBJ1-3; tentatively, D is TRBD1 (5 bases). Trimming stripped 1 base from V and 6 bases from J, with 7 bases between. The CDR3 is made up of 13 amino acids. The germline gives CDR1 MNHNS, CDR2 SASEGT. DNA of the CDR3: TGTGCCAGCAGTGAAGTACAGGCAAACACCATATATTTT. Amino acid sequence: CASSEVQANTIYF.

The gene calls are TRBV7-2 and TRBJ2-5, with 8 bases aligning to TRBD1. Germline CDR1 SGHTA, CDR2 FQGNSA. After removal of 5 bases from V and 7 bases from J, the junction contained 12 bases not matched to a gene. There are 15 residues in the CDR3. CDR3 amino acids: CASSPLLTGVGTQYF. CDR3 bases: TGTGCCAGCAGCCCCCTCTTGACAGGGGTTGGGACCCAGTACTTC.

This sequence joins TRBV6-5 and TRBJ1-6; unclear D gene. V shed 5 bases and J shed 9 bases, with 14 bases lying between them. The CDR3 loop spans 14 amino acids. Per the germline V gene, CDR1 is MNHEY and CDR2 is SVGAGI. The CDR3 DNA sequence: TGTGCCAGCAGTCTTGTCCAGGCAGCTTCACCCCTCCACTTT. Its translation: CASSLVQAASPLHF.